This T cell receptor beta chain comes out of a study of response to subunit inactivated influenza vaccine. General observations from the study: Seasonal influenza vaccination, on each occasion, was suggested by the authors to recruit few new T cells.

V lost 2 bases and J lost 5, with 5 bases in between. The CDR3 is 12 amino acids. Germline V gives CDR1 LGHDT, CDR2 YNNKEL (reference sequence). TCRdb ran MiXCR on the RT-PCR reads and lists one entry per CDR3 protein. The table shows about 570,000 distinct CDR3 sequences, with 12% occurring only once. There are a few counts of this clonotype. Its target is not known. Sequenced here: PBMCs from blood, sampled on the day of vaccination. V gene TRBV3-1 combines with J gene TRBJ2-3; D remains unclear. The TCR originated in a man aged 45-65 years who received an inactivated influenza vaccine. CDR3 nucleotide sequence: TGTGCCAGCAGCCAATGGGGAGATACGCAGTATTTT. Translation gives CASSQWGDTQYF.